The clone carrying this TCR beta chain has more than one count but fewer than ten. The data are from a study of OX40 agonist ivuxolimab in advanced cancers. Study background: Patients received the agonistic anti-OX40 (CD134) antibody ivuxolimab.

From germline, CDR1 is PRHDT and CDR2 FYEKMQ (reference sequence). V was trimmed by 5 bases and J by 4 bases, leaving 17 bases between them. The CDR3 spans 15 residues. Method: immunoSEQ multiplex PCR; TCRdb's copy keeps in-frame clones and lacks some. This table holds tens of thousands of clones, around 94% found once. The source is an adult with an advanced solid tumor such as melanoma, head and neck, liver or kidney cancer. This specimen consisted of CD4+ or CD8+ T cells sorted from blood, obtained in a trial of the OX40 agonist ivuxolimab. This rearrangement joins TRBV13 to TRBJ1-2, with D unresolved. CDR3 nucleotides: TGTGCCAGCAGCCTTACGGTGGAGGGCTCCTATGGCTACACCTTC. As protein: CASSLTVEGSYGYTF.